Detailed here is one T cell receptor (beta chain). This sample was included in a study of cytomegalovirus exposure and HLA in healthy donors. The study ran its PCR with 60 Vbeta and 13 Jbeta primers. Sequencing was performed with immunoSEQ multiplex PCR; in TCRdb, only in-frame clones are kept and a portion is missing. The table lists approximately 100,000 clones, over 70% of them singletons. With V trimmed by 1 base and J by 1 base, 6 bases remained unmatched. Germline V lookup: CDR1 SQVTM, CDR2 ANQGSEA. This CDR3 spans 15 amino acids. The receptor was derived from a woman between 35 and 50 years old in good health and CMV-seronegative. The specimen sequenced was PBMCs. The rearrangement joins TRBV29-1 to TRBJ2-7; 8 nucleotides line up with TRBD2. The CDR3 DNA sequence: TGCAGCGTTGAAGCCAGCGGGGGTGATTCCTACGAGCAGTACTTC. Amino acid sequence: CSVEASGGDSYEQYF.